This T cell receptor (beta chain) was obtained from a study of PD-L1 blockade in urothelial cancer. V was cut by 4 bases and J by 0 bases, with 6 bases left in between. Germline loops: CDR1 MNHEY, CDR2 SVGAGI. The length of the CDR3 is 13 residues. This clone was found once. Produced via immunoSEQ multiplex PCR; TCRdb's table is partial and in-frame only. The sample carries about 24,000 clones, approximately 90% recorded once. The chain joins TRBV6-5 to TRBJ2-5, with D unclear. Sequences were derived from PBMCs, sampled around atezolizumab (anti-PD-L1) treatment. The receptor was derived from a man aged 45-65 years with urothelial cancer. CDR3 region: CASSSPYQETQYF. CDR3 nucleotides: TGTGCCAGCAGTTCCCCGTACCAAGAGACCCAGTACTTC.